These T cell receptor beta chains were read from a single sample in a study of siplizumab effects on memory and regulatory T cells. Sequencing used immunoSEQ multiplex PCR; TCRdb keeps in-frame clones, though not all of them. The table lists around 110,000 clones, approximately 94% of them singletons. Input material: non-Treg CD4+ T cells sorted from blood. The receptors stem from a human donor in good health. The CDR3 runs from the conserved cysteine through the conserved F or W. Each record gives: J gene, clone size, V gene, D gene, CDR3 protein, CDR3 DNA. The D gene is left open where the match is weak. For some rows the clone size is stated as once, few or many, or as a class when expanded; others skip it.

J: TRBJ2-2
size: NA
V: TRBV7-7
D: NA
CDR3: CASSRRGDTGELFF
DNA: TGTGCTAGCAGCCGGAGGGGAGACACCGGGGAGCTGTTTTTT

J: TRBJ2-7
size: NA
V: TRBV19
D: NA
CDR3: CASSFTGTQYEQYF
DNA: TGTGCCAGTAGTTTCACCGGGACACAGTACGAGCAGTACTTC

J: TRBJ2-1
size: NA
V: TRBV10-3
D: TRBD2
CDR3: CAISETRLANEQFF
DNA: TGTGCCATCAGTGAGACAAGACTAGCCAATGAGCAGTTCTTC

J: TRBJ2-5
size: NA
V: TRBV4-1
D: NA
CDR3: CASSQSTGRRGETQYF
DNA: TGCGCCAGCAGCCAATCCACAGGGCGGAGGGGAGAGACCCAGTACTTC

J: TRBJ1-5
size: NA
V: TRBV27
D: NA
CDR3: CASSGGTIGQPQHF
DNA: TGTGCCAGCAGTGGGGGGACGATAGGTCAGCCCCAGCATTTT

J: TRBJ2-2
size: NA
V: TRBV19
D: TRBD1
CDR3: CASSMGQGALDTGELFF
DNA: TGTGCCAGTAGTATGGGGCAGGGGGCGCTGGACACCGGGGAGCTGTTTTTT

J: TRBJ1-3
size: NA
V: TRBV6-5
D: NA
CDR3: CASTTNTQGNTIYF
DNA: TGTGCCAGCACCACCAACACGCAGGGAAACACCATATATTTT

J: TRBJ2-7
size: NA
V: TRBV6-1
D: NA
CDR3: CAKTGGGGFSYEQYF
DNA: TGTGCCAAAACTGGGGGGGGCGGCTTCTCCTACGAGCAGTACTTC

J: TRBJ1-1
size: NA
V: TRBV28
D: NA
CDR3: CASGSTFKNTEAFF
DNA: TGTGCCAGCGGTTCGACGTTTAAGAACACTGAAGCTTTCTTT

J: TRBJ2-7
size: NA
V: TRBV6-5
D: TRBD1
CDR3: CASTSIGTGVDEQYF
DNA: TGTGCCAGCACCAGCATCGGGACAGGGGTCGACGAGCAGTACTTC

J: TRBJ2-5
size: NA
V: TRBV7-9
D: TRBD2
CDR3: CASSLPGLARETQYF
DNA: TGTGCCAGCAGCCTCCCTGGACTAGCCAGAGAGACCCAGTACTTC

J: TRBJ2-5
size: NA
V: TRBV9
D: TRBD2
CDR3: CASSVALPGGPGETQYF
DNA: TGTGCCAGCAGCGTCGCCCTTCCGGGGGGGCCCGGGGAGACCCAGTACTTC

J: TRBJ2-3
size: NA
V: TRBV5-1
D: TRBD1
CDR3: CASNNGQGSTDTQYF
DNA: TGCGCCAGCAACAATGGACAGGGAAGCACAGATACGCAGTATTTT

J: TRBJ2-7
size: NA
V: TRBV6-1
D: TRBD1
CDR3: CASSEPGQGSDEQYF
DNA: TGTGCCAGCAGTGAGCCGGGACAGGGCAGCGACGAGCAGTACTTC

J: TRBJ1-1
size: NA
V: TRBV18
D: TRBD1
CDR3: CASSPGQGVAEAFF
DNA: TGTGCCAGCTCACCGGGACAGGGGGTGGCTGAAGCTTTCTTT

J: TRBJ1-1
size: NA
V: TRBV18
D: NA
CDR3: CASSVMEGQSGNTEAFF
DNA: TGTGCCAGCTCCGTAATGGAGGGGCAATCGGGTAACACTGAAGCTTTCTTT

J: TRBJ1-5
size: NA
V: TRBV30
D: NA
CDR3: CAWSVGSYYNQPQHF
DNA: TGTGCCTGGAGTGTAGGCAGTTACTACAATCAGCCCCAGCATTTT

J: TRBJ2-1
size: once
V: TRBV12-5
D: TRBD2
CDR3: CASGLTGTSGWYNEQFF
DNA: TGTGCTAGTGGTTTGACGGGGACTAGCGGGTGGTACAATGAGCAGTTCTTC

J: TRBJ2-7
size: NA
V: TRBV7-9
D: NA
CDR3: CASSLLGGGYEQYF
DNA: TGTGCCAGCAGCTTACTGGGGGGCGGGTACGAGCAGTACTTC

J: TRBJ2-7
size: NA
V: TRBV5-4
D: TRBD2
CDR3: CASSLSGRDYEQYF
DNA: TGTGCCAGCAGCTTGAGTGGGAGGGACTACGAGCAGTACTTC

J: TRBJ2-2
size: NA
V: TRBV6-5
D: NA
CDR3: CASSYFSSMGGELFF
DNA: TGTGCCAGCAGTTACTTCTCCAGCATGGGCGGGGAGCTGTTTTTT

J: TRBJ1-4
size: once
V: TRBV25-1
D: NA
CDR3: CASSHPGANEKLFF
DNA: TGTGCCAGCAGTCACCCGGGGGCTAATGAAAAACTGTTTTTT

J: TRBJ2-5
size: NA
V: TRBV15
D: TRBD1
CDR3: CATSRDRVQETQYF
DNA: TGTGCCACCAGCAGGGACAGGGTGCAAGAGACCCAGTACTTC

J: TRBJ2-4
size: NA
V: TRBV7-9
D: NA
CDR3: CASRKERVDSPLGRNIQYF
DNA: TGTGCCAGCAGGAAGGAGCGGGTGGACAGCCCGTTGGGGAGAAACATTCAGTACTTC

J: TRBJ2-1
size: once
V: TRBV28
D: TRBD2
CDR3: CASSPAGGNEQFF
DNA: TGTGCCAGCAGTCCCGCGGGGGGGAATGAGCAGTTCTTC

J: TRBJ2-3
size: once
V: TRBV27
D: NA
CDR3: CASSSTDTQYF
DNA: TGTGCCAGCAGCTCCACAGATACGCAGTATTTT

J: TRBJ1-1
size: NA
V: TRBV2
D: NA
CDR3: CASSGSRRITEAFF
DNA: TGTGCCAGCAGCGGAAGCCGCCGGATCACTGAAGCTTTCTTT

J: TRBJ2-1
size: once
V: TRBV6-6
D: NA
CDR3: CASSFARGSSYNEQFF
DNA: TGTGCCAGCAGTTTTGCTAGGGGGAGCTCCTACAATGAGCAGTTCTTC

J: TRBJ2-7
size: NA
V: TRBV18
D: NA
CDR3: CASSPGAEMYEQYF
DNA: TGTGCCAGCTCACCAGGGGCAGAGATGTACGAGCAGTACTTC

J: TRBJ1-1
size: NA
V: TRBV11-2
D: NA
CDR3: CASSLNGDTEAFF
DNA: TGTGCCAGCAGCTTAAACGGGGACACTGAAGCTTTCTTT

J: TRBJ1-1
size: once
V: TRBV10-3
D: NA
CDR3: CAIKGGQGNTEAFF
DNA: TGTGCCATCAAGGGGGGTCAGGGGAACACTGAAGCTTTCTTT